The entry that follows covers one TCR beta chain sequence. Its antigen is unidentified. Using immunoSEQ multiplex PCR, the repertoire was profiled, and TCRdb retains in-frame clones only, with some absent. The sample includes tens of thousands of clones, 85% to 90% seen only once; the top ten take 7.5% to 10%. This sample is drawn from a study of T cell responses to AZD1222 COVID-19 vaccine. Study-wide results and caveats: Donors, mostly white British, included more females; clonal diversity was possibly underestimated. Vaccine-associated CD4 TCRs spanned spike, dominant at 160-218 and 743-854.

V was trimmed by 8 bases and J by 3 bases, leaving 13 bases between them. CDR1 is SGHNT and CDR2 is YENEEA in the germline V gene. CDR3 length equals 13 residues. The source was peripheral blood, collected 28 days after the second AZD1222 dose. V is TRBV11-3 and J is TRBJ1-1; D unclear. The source is an adult who received the AZD1222 COVID-19 vaccine. This chain's CDR3 is CASSPSWDTEAFF. CDR3 in DNA: TGTGCCAGCTCTCCCTCGTGGGACACTGAAGCTTTCTTT.